This note documents a single T cell receptor (beta chain) sequence. The data are from a study of T cell responses to AZD1222 COVID-19 vaccine. The V gene end was trimmed by 5 bases and the J gene end by 5 bases; junction bases not matched to a gene: 10. The CDR3 runs to 16 residues. CDR1 is SGHAT, CDR2 FQNNGV, per germline. Some clones are missing from TCRdb's copy, which holds only in-frame ones; the method was immunoSEQ multiplex PCR. The data hold under 200,000 clones, with approximately 92% observed a single time. The source is an adult who received the MenACWY meningococcal vaccine as a control. V gene TRBV11-2 combines with J gene TRBJ2-7, with 12 bases fitting TRBD2. The specimen comprised peripheral blood, sampled 28 days after the second dose of the MenACWY control vaccine. This chain's CDR3 is CASSPRLAGAGNEQYF. In nucleotides, the CDR3 is TGTGCCAGCAGCCCGCGACTAGCGGGAGCAGGAAACGAGCAGTACTTC.